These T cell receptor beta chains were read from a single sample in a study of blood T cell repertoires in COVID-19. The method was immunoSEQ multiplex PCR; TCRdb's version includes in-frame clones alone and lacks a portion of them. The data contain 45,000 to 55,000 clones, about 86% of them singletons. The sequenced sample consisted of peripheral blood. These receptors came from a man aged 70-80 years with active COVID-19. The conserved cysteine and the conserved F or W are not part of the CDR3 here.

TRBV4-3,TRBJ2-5,ASSQGDRGRETQY
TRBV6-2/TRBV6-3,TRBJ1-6,ASSYRGGPNSPLH
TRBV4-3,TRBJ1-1,ASSQTPEFSGAEAF
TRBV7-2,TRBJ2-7,ASSLGRDGYEQY
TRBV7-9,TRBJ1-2,ASNDGDSYGYT
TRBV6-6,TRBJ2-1,ASRLHGGGVQF
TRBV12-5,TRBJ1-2,ASGRTGGQLGYT
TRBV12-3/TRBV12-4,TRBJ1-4,ASSGDSNEKLF
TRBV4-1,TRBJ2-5,ASSQGGQKLPRY
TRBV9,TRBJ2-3,ASSVDRYGGSTDTQY
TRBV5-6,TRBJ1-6,ASSFRGVNISPLH
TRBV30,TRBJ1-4,AWDRTNEKLF
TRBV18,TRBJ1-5,ASSPSISGGRNQPQH
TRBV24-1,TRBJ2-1,ATSDSPGTGYNEQF
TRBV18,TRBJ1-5,ASSPGGQGQGNQPQH
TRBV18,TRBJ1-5,ASSSHPGEPQH
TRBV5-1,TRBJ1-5,ASSPGTTGVGNQPQH
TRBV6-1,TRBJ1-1,ASSDRTANTEAF
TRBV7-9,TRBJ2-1,ASSPQGAPHEQF
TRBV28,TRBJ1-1,ASSLYSLNTEAF
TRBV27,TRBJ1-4,ASSLIQGGEKLF
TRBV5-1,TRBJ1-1,ASSSAGGGTEAF
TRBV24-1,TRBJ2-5,ATSGAGTETQY
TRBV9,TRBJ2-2,ASSVGLSNTGELF
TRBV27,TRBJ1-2,ASRQVGYGYT
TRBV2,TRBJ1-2,ASSLRQGGGYT
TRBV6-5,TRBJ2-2,ASSYDRQTTGELF
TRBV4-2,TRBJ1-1,ASGTTNTEAF
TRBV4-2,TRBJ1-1,ASSQEPGAGNTEAF
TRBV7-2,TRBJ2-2,ASSPRTSGTGELF
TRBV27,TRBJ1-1,ASVGTGRNTEAF
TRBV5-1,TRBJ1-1,ASSLRQGARPPPEAF
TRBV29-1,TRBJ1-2,SAPFGQGRGGYT
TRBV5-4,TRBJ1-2,ASSLAGGTNYGYT
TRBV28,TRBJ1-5,ASSLFSRESGPQH
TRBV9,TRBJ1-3,ASSVAIQGRSGNTIY
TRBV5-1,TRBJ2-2,ASSWGLARNTGELF
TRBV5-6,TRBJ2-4,ASSFPGDGDIQY
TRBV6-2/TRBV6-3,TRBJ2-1,ASSYVQGWFYNEQF
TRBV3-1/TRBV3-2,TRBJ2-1,ASSPEGLAGEYNEQF